A single sample is the source of the 25 T cell receptor beta chains below, sequenced in a study of post-analysis software for immune sequencing data. Overall study findings and caveats: Among about 5 TRBV segments more frequent in patients than controls were TRBV5-6, TRBV5-1 and TRBV20-1.

Presence of unique molecular identifiers characterized the TCR beta cDNA libraries. TCRdb called the PCR reads again in MiXCR, with one record for every CDR3 protein. The repertoire consists of about 770,000 distinct CDR3 sequences, with just over 45% occurring once and the leading ten covering around 4.7%. Their cognate antigens are unknown. Source material: blood. The receptors shown here come from a girl aged 5-17 years with multiple sclerosis.

A few counts support this clonotype. This CDR3 is CASSLNGRPDQPQHF. In nucleotides, the CDR3 is TGTGCCAGCAGCTTAAACGGGAGACCGGATCAGCCCCAGCATTTT. The chain carries TRBV7-2 and TRBJ1-5; no firm D call. The CDR3 has 15 amino acids. Germline V gives CDR1 SGHTA, CDR2 FQGNSA. The V end was cut by 2 bases, the J end by 5 bases, with 13 bases between. The variable domain in full, completed from reference TRBV7-2 and TRBJ1-5, reads GAGVSQSPSNKVTEKGKDVELRCDPISGHTALYWYRQSLGQGLEFLIYFQGNSAPDKSGLPSDRFSAERTGGSVSTLTIQRTQQEDSAVYLCASSLNGRPDQPQHFGDGTRLSIL.

This clonotype has a handful of counts. The chain couples TRBV28 to TRBJ2-3, with 8 bases lining up with TRBD2. This CDR3 spans 16 amino acids. After removal of 3 bases from V and 5 bases from J, the junction contained 10 bases not matched to a gene. CDR1 MDHEN and CDR2 SYDVKM come from the germline V gene. The CDR3 sequence: CASSLRAGGEEDTQYF. DNA of the CDR3: TGTGCCAGCAGTTTGAGGGCGGGAGGTGAGGAAGATACGCAGTATTTT.

This clonotype was found a few times. J is TRBJ2-7 and V is TRBV13; 11 bases map to TRBD2. The CDR3 is made up of 16 amino acids. V dropped 1 base and J dropped 0; count of bases not matched to a gene: 2. Germline values: CDR1 PRHDT, CDR2 FYEKMQ (reference sequence). The CDR3 DNA sequence: TGTGCCAGCAGCTTAGTGGGGACTAGCGGCTCCTACGAGCAGTACTTC. This encodes CASSLVGTSGSYEQYF.

A few counts support this clonotype. V and J are TRBV10-3 and TRBJ1-1; perhaps TRBD1 as D (5 bases). Germline loops: CDR1 ENHRY, CDR2 SYGVKD. V was clipped by 8 bases and J by 0 bases, with 10 bases between them. The CDR3 totals 13 residues. The CDR3 is CAIGTRMNTEAFF. The CDR3 DNA reads as TGTGCCATCGGGACCCGCATGAACACTGAAGCTTTCTTT.

This clonotype was detected only a few times. The V gene is TRBV20-1, the J gene TRBJ2-7; 10 nucleotides match TRBD1. The CDR3 length is 15 residues. The germline gives CDR1 DFQATT, CDR2 SNEGSKA (reference sequence). Trimming removed 3 bases from V and 2 bases from J; junction bases left unmatched: 7. Here the CDR3 reads CSASGAGTGAYEQYF. As DNA, the CDR3 is TGCAGTGCTAGTGGGGCGGGGACAGGGGCCTACGAGCAGTACTTC.

The CDR3 region has the DNA TGTGCCAGCAGCTTAAGACTAGTCCTGAACACCGGGGAGCTGTTTTTT. This translates into CASSLRLVLNTGELFF. V and J are TRBV7-9 and TRBJ2-2; perhaps TRBD2 as D (6 bases). V was clipped by 2 bases and J by 1 base, with 11 bases between them. CDR1 SEHNR and CDR2 FQNEAQ come from the germline V gene (reference sequence). The CDR3 spans 16 residues.

The genes are TRBV7-9 and TRBJ1-1, with a tentative D call TRBD1 (5 bases). Looked up from germline, CDR1 is SEHNR and CDR2 is FQNEAQ (reference sequence). This CDR3 has 14 residues. The germline V and J ends were trimmed by 2 bases and 5 bases, with 12 bases remaining between them. CDR3 coding DNA: TGTGCCAGCAGCTTATCGGGGGAAGGGACTGAAGCTTTCTTT. This gives the protein CASSLSGEGTEAFF. The full variable domain, in which reference TRBV7-9 and TRBJ1-1 provide the parts outside the CDR3, is DTGVSQNPRHKITKRGQNVTFRCDPISEHNRLYWYRQTLGQGPEFLTYFQNEAQLEKSRLLSDRFSAERPKGSFSTLEIQRTEQGDSAMYLCASSLSGEGTEAFFGQGTRLTVV.

The chain links TRBV20-1 to TRBJ1-2; D uncertain. V was pared by 1 base and J by 8 bases, with 20 bases between. This CDR3 is 15 amino acids long. Germline loops: CDR1 DFQATT, CDR2 SNEGSKA (reference sequence). The CDR3 loop is CSARGTVDPFGGYTF. CDR3 DNA sequence: TGCAGTGCTAGAGGCACAGTCGACCCCTTTGGGGGCTACACCTTC.

This clonotype was found a few times. The chain combines TRBV6-6 with TRBJ2-4, with 7 bases matching TRBD2. CDR1 and CDR2 (germline): MNHNY, SVGAGI (reference sequence). The CDR3 contains 14 residues. J lost 5 bases, V lost 6 bases, and 7 bases had no gene match. CDR3 sequence reads: CASRKLGGENIQYF. CDR3 DNA sequence: TGTGCCAGCAGAAAACTGGGGGGGGAAAACATTCAGTACTTC.

The chain couples TRBV28 to TRBJ2-7, with 12 bases that match TRBD2. The CDR3 is 14 residues long. The germline gives CDR1 MDHEN, CDR2 SYDVKM. The J segment lost 3 bases and the V segment lost 6 bases, leaving 3 bases of the junction unmatched. The CDR3 protein is CASSTSGRIYEQYF. Written as DNA, the CDR3 is TGTGCCAGCAGCACTAGCGGGAGGATCTACGAGCAGTACTTC.

This clonotype was counted only a few times. The CDR3 sequence: CASSRTGAYNEQFF. CDR3 nucleotide sequence: TGTGCCAGCAGCCGCACAGGGGCCTACAATGAGCAGTTCTTC. V and J are TRBV28 and TRBJ2-1; 7 bases are a match to TRBD1. The germline V gene encodes CDR1 MDHEN and CDR2 SYDVKM. The CDR3 loop spans 14 amino acids. Trimming removed 6 bases from V and 2 bases from J; junction bases left unmatched: 4.

This clonotype was detected a few times. The V and J genes are TRBV12-3 or TRBV12-4 and TRBJ2-5, with D possibly TRBD2 on 6 matching bases. The CDR3 has 13 amino acids. The V and J ends lost 4 bases and 11 bases respectively, with 17 bases between them. CDR3 DNA sequence: TGTGCCAGCAGTTCCAGTCTCAACCGGGAGCAGTACTTC. Amino acids: CASSSSLNREQYF.

This clonotype was seen a few times. V is TRBV29-1 and J is TRBJ2-3, with D perhaps being TRBD1 or TRBD2 (5 bases each). The germline CDR1 and CDR2 sequences are SQVTM and ANQGSEA. V was cut by 7 bases and J by 1 base, with 12 bases left in between. This CDR3 is 13 amino acids long. CDR3 region: CSALPGRTDTQYF. CDR3 coding DNA: TGCAGCGCGCTCCCGGGGCGCACAGATACGCAGTATTTT.

In its sample, this clonotype was seen a few times. V gene TRBV7-8 combines with J gene TRBJ2-7; D unresolved. V was trimmed by 1 base and J by 5 bases, leaving 3 bases between them. Per germline, CDR1 SGHVS and CDR2 FQNEAQ. This CDR3 region has 11 residues. DNA of the CDR3: TGTGCCAGCAGCTTAGAAAACGAGCAGTACTTC. Its protein is CASSLENEQYF.

This clonotype was detected once. The CDR3 bases are TGCGCCAGCAGCCAAGGATCGGCGCGGACAGGCCAAGGACAAGAGACCCAGTACTTC. It is translated as CASSQGSARTGQGQETQYF. The chain joins TRBV4-3 to TRBJ2-7; TRBD1 matches at 7 bases. TRBJ2-5 explains the end of the DNA better; the J call may be wrong. Germline lookup yields CDR1 LGHNA and CDR2 YSLEER. This CDR3 spans 19 amino acids.

The table lists this clonotype with a few counts. This chain uses TRBV19 with TRBJ2-3, with D possibly TRBD2 on 6 matching bases. Germline V gene lookup returns CDR1 LNHDA and CDR2 SQIVND (reference sequence). The CDR3 is 16 amino acids. Trimming removed 5 bases at V and 2 bases at J, with 17 bases between. The CDR3 DNA reads as TGTGCCAGTAGTTTCGGAGGGATGAAAGCCACAGATACGCAGTATTTT. This gives the protein CASSFGGMKATDTQYF.

This clonotype appeared a few times. This rearrangement joins TRBV13 to TRBJ2-1; D gene unclear. This CDR3 has 13 amino acids. The ends were cut back, 7 bases at V and 1 base at J, with 8 bases in the middle. Germline lookup yields CDR1 PRHDT and CDR2 FYEKMQ (reference sequence). This CDR3 reads CASKDGSYNEQFF. The DNA of the CDR3 is TGTGCCAGCAAGGACGGTTCCTACAATGAGCAGTTCTTC.

This clonotype was counted only a few times. The V gene is TRBV7-2, the J gene TRBJ2-5, with 7 bases aligning to TRBD1. The end of the DNA is better explained by TRBJ2-7, so the J call may be wrong. The length of the CDR3 is 12 residues. Germline CDR1 reads SGHTA; CDR2 reads FQGNSA. CDR3 amino acids: CASGVYRGEQYF. CDR3 DNA: TGTGCCAGCGGGGTGTACAGGGGCGAGCAGTACTTC.

This sequence joins TRBV20-1 and TRBJ2-1, with 10 bases identical to TRBD2. There are 21 residues in the CDR3. CDR1 DFQATT and CDR2 SNEGSKA come from the germline V gene (reference sequence). V lost 3 bases to trimming and J lost 9 bases; unmatched junction nucleotides: 29. The CDR3 bases are TGCAGTGCTAGCCCTCTTAGCGTCCCTAGCGGGAGTCTACGTCGCACTAGTGAGCAGTTCTTC. Amino acid sequence: CSASPLSVPSGSLRRTSEQFF.

The chain is built from TRBV20-1 and TRBJ2-7; tentative D call: TRBD1 (5 bases). V lost 6 bases and J lost 4, with 13 bases in between. Germline CDR1 is DFQATT and CDR2 is SNEGSKA (reference sequence). This CDR3 has 12 residues. The CDR3 reads CSAPQGGYEQYF. In nucleotides, the CDR3 is TGCAGTGCCCCCCAGGGTGGGTACGAGCAGTACTTC.

The CDR3 sequence is CASSPPNEETQYF. In DNA, the CDR3 is TGTGCCAGCTCACCACCGAACGAAGAGACCCAGTACTTC. The chain uses TRBV18 and TRBJ2-5; no clear D. The CDR3 consists of 13 residues. Germline CDR1 is KGHSH and CDR2 is LQKENI. V was trimmed by 0 bases and J by 3 bases, leaving 5 bases between them. Together with reference TRBV18 and TRBJ2-5, the CDR3 gives the full variable domain: NAGVMQNPRHLVRRRGQEARLRCSPMKGHSHVYWYRQLPEEGLKFMVYLQKENIIDESGMPKERFSAEFPKEGPSILRIQQVVRGDSAAYFCASSPPNEETQYFGPGTRLLVL.

This clonotype was recorded a few times. The rearrangement joins TRBV11-2 to TRBJ2-7; 10 bases agree with TRBD1. Germline values: CDR1 SGHAT, CDR2 FQNNGV. This CDR3 comprises 18 residues. V shed 1 base, J shed 2 bases, and the junction held 11 bases outside the gene matches. Here the CDR3 DNA reads TGTGCCAGCAGCTTAGCGGGACAGGGGCTTAAACGTCCCTACGAGCAGTACTTC. It is translated as CASSLAGQGLKRPYEQYF.

This clonotype was counted a few times. This sequence joins TRBV29-1 and TRBJ2-1; TRBD1 matches 12 bases. Germline CDR1 SQVTM, CDR2 ANQGSEA. The CDR3 is 14 amino acids. V was clipped by 4 bases and J by 9 bases; unmatched bases: 7. DNA for the CDR3: TGCAGCGTTGCTTCCGGGACAGGGGGCGGTGAGCAGTTCTTC. It translates to CSVASGTGGGEQFF.

This clonotype has more than one count but fewer than ten. V is TRBV20-1 and J is TRBJ2-5; D is perhaps TRBD2 (6 bases). Germline lookup yields CDR1 DFQATT and CDR2 SNEGSKA (reference sequence). Trimming stripped 4 bases from V and 5 bases from J, with 20 bases between. This CDR3 is 15 amino acids long. The CDR3: CSATPLTGVVETQYF. The CDR3 DNA sequence: TGCAGTGCTACCCCCCTTACGGGAGTGGTGGAGACCCAGTACTTC.

This chain connects TRBV7-2 to TRBJ2-1, with TRBD2 identical over 8 bases. Germline V gene sequence: CDR1 SGHTA, CDR2 FQGNSA. CDR3 length: 17 amino acids. Trimming at V came to 2 bases and at J to 0 bases, leaving 6 bases not matched to a gene. The CDR3 DNA sequence: TGTGCCAGCAGCTTAAACCGAGCGGGAGTCTCCTACAATGAGCAGTTCTTC. It specifies CASSLNRAGVSYNEQFF.